This T cell receptor (beta chain) was captured by sequencing in a study of cytotoxic CD8 clonotypes in ibrutinib-treated CLL. Study details: After a median of around 68 months, some 14 patients stayed remitted and approximately 12 progressed; responses had been partial in roughly 25 and complete in 2. Study-level results: Baseline clonality was higher than in age-matched healthy donors and moved in step with circulating CD8+ T-cell counts. An increase in clonality occurred at ibrutinib response, followed by a return toward baseline at progression.

Genomic DNA for TCR beta libraries, around 1.9 micrograms, came from cryopreserved PBMCs. The CDR3 has 12 residues. V lost 2 bases and J lost 7, with 9 bases in between. Germline CDR1 is GTSNPN and CDR2 is SVGIG (reference sequence). With respect to this clone: Its antigen is unknown.

TCRdb's table, derived via immunoSEQ multiplex PCR, lists solely in-frame clones and lacks some. The table has approximately 130,000 clones, under 90% seen once. The genes are TRBV30 and TRBJ1-5; D possibly corresponds to TRBD1 (5 bases). Sequences were derived from PBMCs, sampled after 24 months of ibrutinib treatment. The clonotype was recovered from a human donor with chronic lymphocytic leukemia. The CDR3 sequence is CAWSRDSQPQHF. The CDR3 nucleotides read TGTGCCTGGAGTCGGGACTCCCAGCCCCAGCATTTT.